The T cell receptor (beta chain) under discussion was sequenced for a study of blood T cell repertoires in COVID-19. Overall study: Donors in the United States, Italy and Spain gave samples during acute or convalescent COVID-19. Sample material is recorded as cDNA or gDNA derived from T cells, B-cell-depleted T cells, or PBMCs.

Trimming at V came to 2 bases and at J to 7 bases, leaving 7 bases not matched to a gene. The CDR3 consists of 16 residues. Germline assignment: CDR1 KGHDR and CDR2 SFDVKD. Per the original data handling: Scientists estimated how many nucleated cells there were by amplifying reference gene primers. Using immunoSEQ multiplex PCR, the repertoire was profiled, and TCRdb retains in-frame clones only, with some absent. V and J calls and clone size are as listed in that table; D and trimming were resolved from the DNA. Of roughly 250,000 clones listed, around 87% are singletons. This sequence joins TRBV24-1 and TRBJ1-5; 10 nucleotides align to TRBD1. Sequencing used peripheral blood. The sequence derives from a woman aged 45-65 years with acute or convalescent COVID-19. The CDR3 here is CATSDSRQGAEQPQHF. In DNA form, the CDR3 reads TGTGCCACCAGTGATTCCCGACAGGGGGCCGAGCAGCCCCAGCATTTT.